These 19 T cell receptor beta chains were sequenced from one sample in a study of T cell responses to AZD1222 COVID-19 vaccine. Only in-frame clones appear in the TCRdb table, and some are missing; sequencing was by immunoSEQ multiplex PCR. Among 65,000 to 75,000 clones listed, around 90% were seen once. The input for sequencing was peripheral blood, taken 28 days after the second dose of the MenACWY control vaccine. The receptors come from an adult who received the MenACWY meningococcal vaccine as a control.

V gene TRBV6-1 combines with J gene TRBJ2-3; 11 bases are a match to TRBD1. Losses at the gene ends were 1 base for V and 6 bases for J; bases not matched to a gene: 3. The V gene's germline CDR1 is MNHNS and CDR2 SASEGT. The CDR3 totals 15 residues. The CDR3 sequence is CASSEGTGGADTQYF. CDR3 bases: TGTGCCAGCAGTGAAGGGACAGGGGGCGCGGATACGCAGTATTTT.

The chain uses TRBV27 and TRBJ1-2; tentatively, D is TRBD1 (6 bases). This CDR3 has 16 amino acids. Germline V gene sequence: CDR1 MNHEY, CDR2 SMNVEV (reference sequence). The germline V and J ends were trimmed by 5 bases and 4 bases, with 20 bases remaining between them. DNA of the CDR3: TGTGCCAGCAGTGCAAAACCCGCGGGGGCCGGCTATGGCTACACCTTC. Amino acids: CASSAKPAGAGYGYTF.

The CDR3 DNA sequence: TGCGCCAGCAGCCAAGATTGGGTGAACACTGAAGCTTTCTTT. It is translated as CASSQDWVNTEAFF. The rearrangement links TRBV4-3 to TRBJ1-1; D unclear. Trimming pared 0 bases from V and 0 bases from J, leaving 5 bases between. The CDR3 runs 14 residues. Germline lookup yields CDR1 LGHNA and CDR2 YSLEER.

V gene TRBV28 combines with J gene TRBJ1-2, with D possibly TRBD1 on 5 matching bases. CDR1 MDHEN and CDR2 SYDVKM come from the germline V gene. Trimming pared 3 bases from V and 4 bases from J, leaving 12 bases between. This CDR3 is built from 14 residues. The CDR3, as DNA: TGTGCCAGCAGTTTTGGCGAGGGACTCTATGGCTACACCTTC. It codes for CASSFGEGLYGYTF.

The CDR3 reads CASSLGAGQSGSGELFF. The CDR3 DNA sequence: TGTGCCAGCAGCTTAGGGGCGGGGCAGTCTGGTTCCGGGGAGCTGTTTTTT. The genes are TRBV11-3 and TRBJ2-2; D is perhaps TRBD2 (6 bases). Trimming removed 1 base at V and 6 bases at J, with 18 bases between. Germline V gene lookup returns CDR1 SGHNT and CDR2 YENEEA. This CDR3 comprises 17 residues.

The J gene is TRBJ2-7, the V gene TRBV7-2, with 10 bases that match TRBD1. This CDR3 spans 16 amino acids. V shed 4 bases, J shed 5 bases, and the junction held 11 bases outside the gene matches. Looked up from germline, CDR1 is SGHTA and CDR2 is FQGNSA. CDR3 in amino acids: CASSSGPGTGANEQYF. The CDR3 nucleotides are TGTGCCAGCAGCTCCGGGCCCGGGACAGGGGCTAACGAGCAGTACTTC.

The V call is TRBV29-1, the J call TRBJ2-5, with D perhaps being TRBD1 or TRBD2 (5 bases each). The CDR3 spans 12 residues. V lost 1 base, J lost 5 bases, and 8 bases lay in between. Per germline, CDR1 SQVTM and CDR2 ANQGSEA. Written as DNA, the CDR3 is TGCAGCGTTGAAGGGGGGTTCGAGACCCAGTACTTC. This sequence encodes CSVEGGFETQYF.

The V call is TRBV9, the J call TRBJ2-3; the D is unclear. The V gene lost 0 bases and the J gene lost 6 bases, with 5 bases spanning the gap. This CDR3 contains 12 residues. CDR1 and CDR2 (germline): SGDLS, YYNGEE. CDR3 sequence (DNA): TGTGCCAGCAGCGTAGTTAGGGATACGCAGTATTTT. It yields the protein CASSVVRDTQYF.

The chain links TRBV11-3 to TRBJ2-1; 7 bases map to TRBD1. The CDR3 contains 15 residues. Germline V gives CDR1 SGHNT, CDR2 YENEEA. V was pared by 3 bases and J by 3 bases, with 5 bases of the junction left unmatched. CDR3 DNA sequence: TGTGCCAGCAGCTTCGACAGGGCCAACTACAATGAGCAGTTCTTC. It is translated as CASSFDRANYNEQFF.

V usage is TRBV3-1 (or the pseudogene TRBV3-2) and J usage is TRBJ2-4, with no clear D. Deletions cut 0 bases from V and 9 bases from J, with 21 bases between. Germline CDR1 is LGHDT and CDR2 is YNNKEL (reference sequence). This CDR3 is built from 17 residues. The CDR3 region is CASSQEPPTQFRIIQYF. CDR3 DNA: TGTGCCAGCAGCCAAGAGCCCCCGACTCAATTCCGTATCATTCAGTACTTC.

This chain uses TRBV5-1 with TRBJ1-6, with D perhaps TRBD1 (6 bases). V was pared by 1 base and J by 10 bases, with 12 bases between. The CDR3 has 14 residues. Germline CDR1 is SGHRS and CDR2 is YFSETQ. The chain's CDR3 is CASSLRSGESPLHF. The CDR3 DNA is TGCGCCAGCAGCTTGAGGTCAGGGGAATCACCCCTCCACTTT. The full variable domain, with the rest looked up from reference TRBV5-1 and TRBJ1-6, is KAGVTQTPRYLIKTRGQQVTLSCSPISGHRSVSWYQQTPGQGLQFLFEYFSETQRNKGNFPGRFSGRQFSNSRSEMNVSTLELGDSALYLCASSLRSGESPLHFGNGTRLTVT.

The rearrangement joins TRBV5-1 to TRBJ2-1; TRBD1 is a possible D gene (6 bases). V dropped 6 bases and J dropped 8 bases, with 21 bases sitting between them. The germline V gene encodes CDR1 SGHRS and CDR2 YFSETQ. This CDR3 contains 15 residues. This CDR3 is CASTPTQGSSHEQFF. CDR3 in DNA: TGCGCCAGCACCCCAACTCAGGGGTCCTCCCATGAGCAGTTCTTC.

In nucleotides, the CDR3 is TGTGCCACCATGGTACCAGTGGATTCACCCCTCCACTTT. Its translation: CATMVPVDSPLHF. V usage is TRBV24-1 and J usage is TRBJ1-6; D is unresolved. The CDR3 length is 13 residues. Germline values: CDR1 KGHDR, CDR2 SFDVKD. V shed 8 bases and J shed 8 bases, with 12 bases lying between them.

This clone has only a few counts. V is TRBV28 and J is TRBJ2-7; the D call may be TRBD1 or TRBD2 (5 bases each). The CDR3 length is 13 residues. Trimming took off 9 bases at V and 3 bases at J, with 15 bases between the two ends. Germline assignment: CDR1 MDHEN and CDR2 SYDVKM. CDR3 residues: CASSFVGDYEQYF. CDR3 nucleotide sequence: TGTGCCAGTTCCTTTGTGGGGGACTACGAGCAGTACTTC.

The gene calls are TRBV9 and TRBJ2-5; 7 nucleotides line up with TRBD2. CDR3 length equals 15 residues. The V and J ends lost 0 bases and 5 bases, in that order; junction bases with no gene match: 7. Germline values: CDR1 SGDLS, CDR2 YYNGEE. CDR3 DNA sequence: TGTGCCAGCAGCGTAGAACCGACTAGCCGGGAGACCCAGTACTTC. As protein: CASSVEPTSRETQYF.

This clone showed up just a few times. The chain employs TRBV12-5 and TRBJ1-1, with 8 bases matching TRBD1. Germline loops: CDR1 LGHNT, CDR2 FRNRAP. V lost 5 bases, J lost 3 bases, and 17 bases stayed unmatched. This CDR3 is 18 amino acids long. The CDR3 here is CASGPGTGLSPLDTEAFF. The CDR3 nucleotides read TGTGCTAGTGGTCCCGGGACAGGTCTTAGCCCTCTAGACACTGAAGCTTTCTTT. Complete variable domain (other parts from reference TRBV12-5 and TRBJ1-1): DARVTQTPRHKVTEMGQEVTMRCQPILGHNTVFWYRQTMMQGLELLAYFRNRAPLDDSGMPKDRFSAEMPDATLATLKIQPSEPRDSAVYFCASGPGTGLSPLDTEAFFGQGTRLTVV.

The chain is built from TRBV7-9 and TRBJ2-7, with D unresolved. V dropped 5 bases and J dropped 3 bases, with 11 bases sitting between them. CDR1 and CDR2 (germline): SEHNR, FQNEAQ (reference sequence). This CDR3 has 13 residues. The CDR3 DNA follows: TGTGCCAGCAGCCCAGACGGCTACTACGAGCAGTACTTC. Translated: CASSPDGYYEQYF. Complete variable domain (other parts from reference TRBV7-9 and TRBJ2-7): DTGVSQNPRHKITKRGQNVTFRCDPISEHNRLYWYRQTLGQGPEFLTYFQNEAQLEKSRLLSDRFSAERPKGSFSTLEIQRTEQGDSAMYLCASSPDGYYEQYFGPGTRLTVT.

The V and J genes are TRBV28 and TRBJ1-1, with D unclear. The V end lost 2 bases, the J end lost 4 bases, and 8 bases lay between the germline ends. The CDR3 has 13 residues. Per the germline V gene, CDR1 is MDHEN and CDR2 is SYDVKM. This chain's CDR3 is CASSLGSATEAFF. The CDR3 DNA sequence: TGTGCCAGCAGTTTAGGGTCAGCCACTGAAGCTTTCTTT.

The chain couples TRBV6-2 or TRBV6-3 to TRBJ1-1; D not resolved. Germline V lookup: CDR1 MNHEY, CDR2 SVGEGT. The CDR3 runs to 12 residues. The V gene lost 6 bases and the J gene lost 7 bases, with 12 bases spanning the gap. CDR3 sequence: CASSSGLNEAFF. CDR3 bases: TGTGCCAGCAGCTCGGGTTTGAATGAAGCTTTCTTT.